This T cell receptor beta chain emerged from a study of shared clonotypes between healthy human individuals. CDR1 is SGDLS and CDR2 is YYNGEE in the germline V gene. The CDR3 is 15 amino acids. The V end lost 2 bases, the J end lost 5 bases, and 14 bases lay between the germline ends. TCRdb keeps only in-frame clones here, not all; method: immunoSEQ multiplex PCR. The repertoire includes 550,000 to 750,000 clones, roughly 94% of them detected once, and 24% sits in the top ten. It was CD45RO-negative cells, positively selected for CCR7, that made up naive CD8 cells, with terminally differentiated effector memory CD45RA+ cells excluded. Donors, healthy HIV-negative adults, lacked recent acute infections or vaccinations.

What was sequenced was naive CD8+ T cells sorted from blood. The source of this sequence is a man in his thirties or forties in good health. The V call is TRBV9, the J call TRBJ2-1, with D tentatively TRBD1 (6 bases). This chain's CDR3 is CASSVYGTQDNEQFF. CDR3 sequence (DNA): TGTGCCAGCAGCGTTTACGGGACACAAGACAATGAGCAGTTCTTC.